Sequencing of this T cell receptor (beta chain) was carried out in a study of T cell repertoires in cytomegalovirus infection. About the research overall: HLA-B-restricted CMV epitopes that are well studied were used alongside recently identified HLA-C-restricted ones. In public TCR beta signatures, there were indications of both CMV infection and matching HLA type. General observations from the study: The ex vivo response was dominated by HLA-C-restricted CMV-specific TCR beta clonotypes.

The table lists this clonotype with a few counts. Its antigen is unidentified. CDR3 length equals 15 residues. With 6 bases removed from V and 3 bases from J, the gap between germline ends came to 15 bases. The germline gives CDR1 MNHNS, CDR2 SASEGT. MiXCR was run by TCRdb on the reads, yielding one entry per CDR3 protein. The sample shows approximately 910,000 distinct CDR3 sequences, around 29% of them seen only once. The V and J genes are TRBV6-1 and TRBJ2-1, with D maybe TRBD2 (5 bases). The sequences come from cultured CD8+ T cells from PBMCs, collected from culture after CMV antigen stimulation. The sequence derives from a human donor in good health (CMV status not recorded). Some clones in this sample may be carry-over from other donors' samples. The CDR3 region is CASRENRGSYNEQFF. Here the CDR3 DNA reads TGTGCCAGCAGAGAGAATAGAGGGAGCTACAATGAGCAGTTCTTC.